This note documents a single T cell receptor (beta chain) sequence. Antigen unknown. This sample was taken from a study of T cell responses to AZD1222 COVID-19 vaccine. General observations from the study: Clonal diversity was possibly underestimated; the donors were predominantly white British and more often female.

TCRdb keeps only in-frame clones here, not all; method: immunoSEQ multiplex PCR. The profile covers approximately 140,000 clones, with roughly nine tenths appearing a single time and approximately 3.7% taken by the ten largest. This CDR3 is 11 amino acids long. Trimming removed 6 bases from V and 5 bases from J, with 8 bases in between. Germline CDR1 reads KGHSH; CDR2 reads LQKENI. The genes are TRBV18 and TRBJ2-7, with unresolved D. This clonotype originated in an adult who received the AZD1222 COVID-19 vaccine. Sample: peripheral blood, taken 28 days after the second AZD1222 dose. Here the CDR3 DNA reads TGTGCCAGCTCCCGCGGCCACGAGCAGTACTTC. It codes for CASSRGHEQYF.